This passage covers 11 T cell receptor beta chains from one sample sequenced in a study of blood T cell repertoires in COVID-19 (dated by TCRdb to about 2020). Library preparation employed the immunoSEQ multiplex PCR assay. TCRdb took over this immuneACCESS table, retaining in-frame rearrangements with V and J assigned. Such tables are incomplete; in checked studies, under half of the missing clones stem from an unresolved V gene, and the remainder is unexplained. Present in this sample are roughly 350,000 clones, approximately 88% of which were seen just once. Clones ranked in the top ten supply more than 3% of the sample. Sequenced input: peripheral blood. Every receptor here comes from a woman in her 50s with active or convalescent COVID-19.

The CDR3 here is CASSSDETGRRGYTF. CDR3 coding DNA: TGTGCCAGCAGCTCGGATGAGACAGGGAGACGCGGCTACACCTTC. The chain employs TRBV11-3 and TRBJ1-2, with 7 bases identical to TRBD1. Germline V lookup: CDR1 SGHNT, CDR2 YENEEA. The V gene end was trimmed by 4 bases and the J gene end by 8 bases; junction bases not matched to a gene: 13. CDR3 length equals 15 residues.

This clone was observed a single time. CDR3 in amino acids: CATKVTGGREQYF. In nucleotides, the CDR3 is TGTGCCACCAAGGTTACGGGGGGGCGTGAGCAGTACTTC. V and J are TRBV15 and TRBJ2-7; 8 nucleotides match TRBD2. This CDR3 has 13 residues. V dropped 7 bases and J dropped 7; count of bases not matched to a gene: 9. Germline CDR1 LNHNV, CDR2 YYDKDF (reference sequence).

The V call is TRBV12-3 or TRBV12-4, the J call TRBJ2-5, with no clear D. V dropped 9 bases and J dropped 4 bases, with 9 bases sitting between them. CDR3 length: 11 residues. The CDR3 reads CARNSPETQYF. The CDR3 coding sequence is TGTGCCAGGAACAGTCCAGAGACCCAGTACTTC.

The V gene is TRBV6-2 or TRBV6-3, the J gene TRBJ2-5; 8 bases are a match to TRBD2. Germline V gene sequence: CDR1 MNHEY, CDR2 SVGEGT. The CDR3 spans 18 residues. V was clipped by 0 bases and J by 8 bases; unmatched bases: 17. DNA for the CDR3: TGTGCCAGCAGTTACTCGAACGCCGGGGGGGGTCAAAGAAGAACCCAGTACTTC. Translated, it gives CASSYSNAGGGQRRTQYF.

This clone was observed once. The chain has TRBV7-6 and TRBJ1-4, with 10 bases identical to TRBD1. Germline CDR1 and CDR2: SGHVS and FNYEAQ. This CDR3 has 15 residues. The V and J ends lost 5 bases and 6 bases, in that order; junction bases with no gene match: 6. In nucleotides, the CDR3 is TGTGCCAGCAGCCCATGGACAGGGGGGGATGAAAAACTGTTTTTT. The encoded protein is CASSPWTGGDEKLFF. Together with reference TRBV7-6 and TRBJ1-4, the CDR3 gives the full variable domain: GAGVSQSPRYKVTKRGQDVALRCDPISGHVSLYWYRQALGQGPEFLTYFNYEAQQDKSGLPNDRFSAERPEGSISTLTIQRTEQRDSAMYRCASSPWTGGDEKLFFGSGTQLSVL.

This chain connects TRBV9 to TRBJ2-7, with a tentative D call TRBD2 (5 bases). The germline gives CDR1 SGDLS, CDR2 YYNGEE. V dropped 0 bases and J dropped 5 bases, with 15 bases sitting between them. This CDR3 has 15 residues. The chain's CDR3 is CASSVGTGPGDEQYF. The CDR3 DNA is TGTGCCAGCAGCGTAGGAACCGGGCCCGGGGACGAGCAGTACTTC.

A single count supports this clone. The CDR3 DNA reads TGCGCCAGCAGCCCTCCCTCAACGACAGAGAGGACTGAAGCTTTCTTT. It codes for CASSPPSTTERTEAFF. The chain combines TRBV4-1 with TRBJ1-1; the D gene is possibly TRBD1 (5 bases). CDR1 and CDR2 from the germline V gene are MGHRA and YSYEKL. The CDR3 loop spans 16 amino acids. Trimming took 4 bases from V and 5 from J, leaving 20 bases between them.

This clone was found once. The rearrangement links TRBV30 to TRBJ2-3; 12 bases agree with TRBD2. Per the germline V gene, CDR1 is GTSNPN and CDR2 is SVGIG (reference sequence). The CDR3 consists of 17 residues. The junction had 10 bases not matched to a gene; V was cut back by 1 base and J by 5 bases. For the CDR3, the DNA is TGTGCCTGGAGTGCCTCCAGGACTAGCGGGACCCAAGATACGCAGTATTTT. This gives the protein CAWSASRTSGTQDTQYF.

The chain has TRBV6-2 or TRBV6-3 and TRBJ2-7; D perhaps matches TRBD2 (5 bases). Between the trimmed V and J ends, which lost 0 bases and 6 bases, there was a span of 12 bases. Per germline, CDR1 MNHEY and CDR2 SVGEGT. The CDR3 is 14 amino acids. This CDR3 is CASSYSVPGIEQYF. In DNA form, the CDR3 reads TGTGCCAGCAGTTACTCTGTTCCGGGGATCGAGCAGTACTTC.

CDR3 region: CASSFSLAGGQNEQYF. The CDR3 DNA reads as TGCGCCAGCAGCTTTTCACTAGCGGGGGGGCAGAACGAGCAGTACTTC. The chain recombines TRBV5-1 with TRBJ2-7, with TRBD2 identical over 13 bases. Germline loops: CDR1 SGHRS, CDR2 YFSETQ. The CDR3 loop spans 16 amino acids. The J segment lost 5 bases and the V segment lost 2 bases, leaving 7 bases of the junction unmatched.

The CDR3 DNA is TGTGCCAGCAGTTTATCCGGGTACTATGGCTACACCTTC. This codes for CASSLSGYYGYTF. The chain combines TRBV27 with TRBJ1-2; D not certain. Trimming took off 0 bases at V and 3 bases at J, with 5 bases between the two ends. Germline V CDR1 and CDR2: MNHEY, SMNVEV (reference sequence). The CDR3 spans 13 residues.